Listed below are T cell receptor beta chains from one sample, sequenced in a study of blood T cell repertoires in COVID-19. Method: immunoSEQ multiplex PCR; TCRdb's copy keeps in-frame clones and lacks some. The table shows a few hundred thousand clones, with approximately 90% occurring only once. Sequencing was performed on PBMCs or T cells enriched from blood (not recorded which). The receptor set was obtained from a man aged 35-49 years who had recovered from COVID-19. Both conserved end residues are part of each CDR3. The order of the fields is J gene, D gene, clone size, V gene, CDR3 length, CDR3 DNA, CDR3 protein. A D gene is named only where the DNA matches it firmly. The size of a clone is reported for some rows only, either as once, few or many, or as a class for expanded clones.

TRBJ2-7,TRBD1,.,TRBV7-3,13,TGTGCCAGCAGCTGGGGACAGGGCTACGAGCAGTACTTC,CASSWGQGYEQYF
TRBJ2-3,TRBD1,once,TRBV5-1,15,TGCGCCAGTATAGCAGACAGGGGGAGCACAGATACGCAGTATTTT,CASIADRGSTDTQYF
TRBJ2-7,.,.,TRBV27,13,TGTGCCAGCAAGCTCCTGAGCTCCTACGAGCAGTACTTC,CASKLLSSYEQYF
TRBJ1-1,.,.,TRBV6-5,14,TGTGCCAGCACCCCCGGGCAGGGTTACACTGAAGCTTTCTTT,CASTPGQGYTEAFF
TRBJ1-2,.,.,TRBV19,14,TGTGCCAGTAGTATAGACGACCCGGGGGGCCCCTACACCTTC,CASSIDDPGGPYTF
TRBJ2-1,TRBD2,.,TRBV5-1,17,TGCGCCAGCAGCTTGGAGGGACTAGCGGGAGCCCGCAATGAGCAGTTCTTC,CASSLEGLAGARNEQFF
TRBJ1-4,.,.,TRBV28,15,TGTGCCAGCAGTTTTTCCAGGGTTCAATTCGAAAAACTGTTTTTT,CASSFSRVQFEKLFF
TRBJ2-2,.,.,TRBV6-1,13,TGTGCCAGCAGCCCGGGGAGCACCGGGGAGCTGTTTTTT,CASSPGSTGELFF
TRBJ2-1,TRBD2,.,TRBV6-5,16,TGTGCCAGCAGTTACGGGCTAGCGGGGTCTTACAATGAGCAGTTCTTC,CASSYGLAGSYNEQFF
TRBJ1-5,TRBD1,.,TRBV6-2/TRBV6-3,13,TGTGCCAGCAGCTCAGGGGGAGATCAGCCCCAGCATTTT,CASSSGGDQPQHF
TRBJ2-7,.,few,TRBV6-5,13,TGTGCCAGCAGTCAGGGACACCCCTACGAGCAGTACTTC,CASSQGHPYEQYF
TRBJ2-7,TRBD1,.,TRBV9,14,TGTGCCAGCAGCGCGGCGGGACAGGGGCTCGAGCAGTACTTC,CASSAAGQGLEQYF
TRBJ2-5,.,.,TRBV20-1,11,TGCAGTGCTAAATCGGAAGAGACCCAGTACTTC,CSAKSEETQYF
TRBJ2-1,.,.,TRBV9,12,TGTGCCAGCAGCGTCTCGGGAAATGAGCAGTTCTTC,CASSVSGNEQFF
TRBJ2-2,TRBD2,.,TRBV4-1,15,TGCGCCAGCAGCCAATCCCGGGGGGACACCGGGGAGCTGTTTTTT,CASSQSRGDTGELFF
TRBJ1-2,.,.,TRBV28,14,TGTGCCAGCAGTTTAACTAGAGCTAACTATGGCTACACCTTC,CASSLTRANYGYTF
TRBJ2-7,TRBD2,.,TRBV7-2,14,TGTGCCAGCAGCTTAGCTAGCGGGAGGAACGAGCAGTACTTC,CASSLASGRNEQYF
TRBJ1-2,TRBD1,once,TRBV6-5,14,TGTGCCAGCAGGAACAGGGGGCGCAACTATGGCTACACCTTC,CASRNRGRNYGYTF
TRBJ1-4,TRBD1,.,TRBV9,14,TGTGCCAGCAGCGTGACAGGGACTAATGAAAAACTGTTTTTT,CASSVTGTNEKLFF
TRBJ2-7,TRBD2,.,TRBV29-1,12,TGCAGCGTTGGTTCGGGAGGGGCCGAGCAGTACTTC,CSVGSGGAEQYF
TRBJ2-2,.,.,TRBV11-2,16,TGTGCCAGCAGCAATGGGGCTTCAGCGAACACCGGGGAGCTGTTTTTT,CASSNGASANTGELFF
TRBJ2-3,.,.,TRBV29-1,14,TGCAGCGTGGCAGGGTATTCTAGCACAGATACGCAGTATTTT,CSVAGYSSTDTQYF
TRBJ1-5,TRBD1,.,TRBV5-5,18,TGTGCCAGCAGCTTGGATTTGGCGACAGGGGGCTTTGGTCAGCCCCAGCATTTT,CASSLDLATGGFGQPQHF
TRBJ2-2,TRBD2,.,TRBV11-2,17,TGTGCCAGCAGCTCAATACTAGCGGGAGGGCCTTACGGGGAGCTGTTTTTT,CASSSILAGGPYGELFF
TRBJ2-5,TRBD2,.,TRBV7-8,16,TGTGCCAGCAGCCAACTACGACTAGCGGTTAAAGAGACCCAGTACTTC,CASSQLRLAVKETQYF
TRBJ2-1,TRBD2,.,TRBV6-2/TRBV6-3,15,TGTGCCAGCAGCCTTACTAGCGGGGGGGGAAATGAGCAGTTCTTC,CASSLTSGGGNEQFF
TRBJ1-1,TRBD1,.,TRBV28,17,TGTGCCAGCACCAACACGGGACAGGTATTCATGAACACTGAAGCTTTCTTT,CASTNTGQVFMNTEAFF
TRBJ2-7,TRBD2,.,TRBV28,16,TGTGCCAGCAGTACACGGACTAGCGGGAGTTCCTACGAGCAGTACTTC,CASSTRTSGSSYEQYF
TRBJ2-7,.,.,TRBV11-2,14,TGTGCCAGCAGCTTCGGACAAGGCTCCTACGAGCAGTACTTC,CASSFGQGSYEQYF
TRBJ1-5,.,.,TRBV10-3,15,TGTGCCATCGCCGACGCCGGGGGGCAAAGTCAGCCCCAGCATTTT,CAIADAGGQSQPQHF
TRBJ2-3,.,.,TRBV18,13,TGTGCCAGCTCACCACCCAACACAGATACGCAGTATTTT,CASSPPNTDTQYF
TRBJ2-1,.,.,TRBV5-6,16,TGTGCCAGCAGCTTGACTTTCCCCGTGGCCTACAATGAGCAGTTCTTC,CASSLTFPVAYNEQFF
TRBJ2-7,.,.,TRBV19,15,TGTGCCAGTAGTATTGGTACAGGGCGCTCCTACGAGCAGTACTTC,CASSIGTGRSYEQYF
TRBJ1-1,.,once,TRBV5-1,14,TGCGCCAGCAGCCCCTGGGGGGGGGACACTGAAGCTTTCTTT,CASSPWGGDTEAFF
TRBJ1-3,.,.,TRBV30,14,TGTGCCTGGAGTGTACTCTACCCTTCGGACACCATATATTTT,CAWSVLYPSDTIYF
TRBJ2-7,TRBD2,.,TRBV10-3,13,TGTGCCACCGGGACTAGCGGGAGTTACGAGCAGTACTTC,CATGTSGSYEQYF
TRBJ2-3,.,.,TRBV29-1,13,TGCAGCGTTGAACCGTCCCGCACAGATACGCAGTATTTT,CSVEPSRTDTQYF
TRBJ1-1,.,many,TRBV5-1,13,TGCGCCAGCAAGCAGGGAGGGGCCACTGAAGCTTTCTTT,CASKQGGATEAFF
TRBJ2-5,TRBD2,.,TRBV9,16,TGTGCCAGCAGCCCGAGGGGACTAGCGGGACGAGAGACCCAGTACTTC,CASSPRGLAGRETQYF
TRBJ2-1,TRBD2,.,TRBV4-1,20,TGCGCCAGCAGCCAAGTTTCAGGACTAGCGGGGTTGAGCTCCTACAATGAGCAGTTCTTC,CASSQVSGLAGLSSYNEQFF
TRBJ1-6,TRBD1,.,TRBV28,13,TGTGCCAGTCGACAGGGGAGGAGTTCACCCCTCCACTTT,CASRQGRSSPLHF
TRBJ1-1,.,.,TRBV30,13,TGTGCCTGGAACCGGGGAATGAACACTGAAGCTTTCTTT,CAWNRGMNTEAFF
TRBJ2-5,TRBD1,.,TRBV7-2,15,TGTGCCAGCAGCTTCCTACAGGGGGCGGAGGAGACCCAGTACTTC,CASSFLQGAEETQYF
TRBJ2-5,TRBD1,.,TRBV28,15,TGTGCCAGCAGGCATGGACAGGCCCCCCAAGAGACCCAGTACTTC,CASRHGQAPQETQYF
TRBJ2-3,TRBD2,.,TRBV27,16,TGTGCCAGCAGTCCACCAACTAGCGGGAGCACAGATACGCAGTATTTT,CASSPPTSGSTDTQYF
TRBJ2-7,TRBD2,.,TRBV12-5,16,TGTGCTAGTGGTTTGCGACTAGCGGGGGGGCAGGGCGAGCAGTACTTC,CASGLRLAGGQGEQYF
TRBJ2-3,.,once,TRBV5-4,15,TGTGCCAGCAGCTGGTGGGGGGGACAAACAGATACGCAGTATTTT,CASSWWGGQTDTQYF
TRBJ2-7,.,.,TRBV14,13,TGTGCCAGTCCTCCCGGGGGTTCCTACGAGCAGTACTTC,CASPPGGSYEQYF